This T cell receptor (beta chain) originates from a study of blood T cell repertoires in COVID-19 (TCRdb year 2020). Background on the whole study: Samples covering the acute and convalescent phases of COVID-19 were provided by collaborators in the United States, Italy and Spain. Subjects who had been exposed to COVID-19, were actively infected with it, or had recovered from it provided the deeply sampled blood TCRbeta repertoires that made up the dataset. The sample metadata nearly always contained a de-identified subject ID, COVID-19 status, age in years and sex. Samples came from the ongoing ImmuneRACE study (first 160 participants) plus 1,254 subjects from 6 global collaborators. Where HLA class I and class II types were available, the types were taken from metadata supplied by the sample provider, not from assay-based typing. The material from the prospective study consisted of cDNA or gDNA derived from T cells, B-cell-depleted T cells, or PBMCs. The repertoires were released in a freely available public database meant as a resource for research on the immune response to SARS-CoV-2.

The immunoSEQ Assay, a bias-controlled multiplex PCR, was used to amplify TCRbeta CDR3 regions from genomic DNA. Turning to the authors' computational methods: The number of nucleated cells in each sample was estimated by amplification of reference gene primers within the assay. To quantify the absolute abundance of each unique TCRbeta CDR3 rearrangement, sequence reads were collapsed and filtered. For each sample, productive Simpson clonality was calculated by taking the square root of Simpson's diversity index across productive rearrangements. TCRdb carries this immuneACCESS record with in-frame sequences only. Its versions omit some clonotypes, under half of them owing to an unresolved V gene in the studies checked, with the rest unexplained. The DNA gave D and trimming, while V, J and clone size come from that table. Within this sample are about 190,000 clones, with under 90% of them counted one time only. The top ten constitute around 7% of the sample.

Results and caveats for the whole study, not just this receptor: How much clinical and demographic metadata was included differed by source and by participant, and the metadata was provided uncurated.

Taken from the germline V gene, the CDR1 and CDR2 loops are SGHRS and YFSETQ. Including the terminal cysteine and phenylalanine, the CDR3 comprises 13 residues. Kept here is only the CDR3 DNA, which spans 39 bases and is read in frame from base 1. From V the trimming removes 7 bases and from J it removes 6 bases, while the gene matches leave 7 bases of the junction unaccounted for. About this clone: Its antigen is unknown. The record has no base qualities; no much larger clone is one base away.

Each collaborating institution followed its own protocols to collect whole blood in K2EDTA tubes. Collaborator samples were shipped for TCRbeta analysis as frozen whole blood, isolated PBMCs, or DNA extracted from either sample type. Recombination joined TRBV5-1 with TRBJ2-1; 7 middle bases align to TRBD1. The sequencing input was peripheral blood. The sequence came from a man in his forties with acute or convalescent COVID-19. The CDR3 has the sequence CASLGTDSNEQFF. The bases are TGCGCCAGCTTGGGGACAGATTCCAATGAGCAGTTCTTC.